This T cell receptor (beta chain) appears in the sequencing data of a study of Tregs in tolerant kidney transplant recipients. Study-wide context: Mixed chimerism was transient after nonmyeloablative marrow transplants from related graft donors.

Study findings and constraints: Antigen-driven expansion was suggested because donor-specific Tregs expanded more than all Tregs in tolerant patients.

With V trimmed by 1 base and J by 4 bases, 14 bases remained unmatched. Germline V gives CDR1 LNHDA, CDR2 SQIVND (reference sequence). CDR3 length equals 18 residues. Concerning this clone: Its antigen is as yet unknown.

Profiled with immunoSEQ multiplex PCR; TCRdb holds only in-frame clones, not every one. The sample yields approximately 93,000 clones, 90% to 95% seen once. Here the sequenced sample was CD4+ T cells from blood, taken before the transplant. This clonotype was obtained from a human donor who received a combined kidney and bone marrow transplant. The chain employs TRBV19 and TRBJ2-3; 7 bases fit TRBD2. The CDR3 region is CASSIGGSGLLSADTQYF. The DNA of the CDR3 is TGTGCCAGTAGTATAGGAGGTAGCGGGCTTCTTTCGGCAGATACGCAGTATTTT.